Detailed here is one T cell receptor (beta chain). The antigen remains undetermined. Per germline, CDR1 SGHAT and CDR2 FQNNGV. This CDR3 has 20 amino acids. TCRdb reworked the 5' RACE reads into one entry per CDR3 protein, no DNA. The listing contains around 190,000 distinct CDR3 sequences. The data originate from a study of monozygotic twins with inflammatory bowel disease. Overall study findings and caveats: Sharing of clonotypes with others was lower in IBD patients than in healthy twins, and this was especially so with disease activity. IBD patients displayed reduced TCRbeta diversity (inverse Simpson) when set against healthy co-twins. Backing was not found for a single strong signal or clonotype associated with IBD. T cell subtypes that differed could not be told apart.

This chain joins TRBV11-2 and TRBJ1-5; absent DNA, TCRdb's TRBD1 call cannot be checked. The sequence derives from a human donor with ulcerative colitis or Crohn's disease, or a healthy co-twin of an affected twin (not recorded which). Material: blood. This chain's CDR3 is CASSLEGGIRDRVRNQPQHF.